The sequence of this T cell receptor (beta chain) was determined in a study of blood T cell repertoires in COVID-19. Study as a whole: PBMCs, B-cell-depleted T cells, or T cells provided the cDNA or gDNA that made up the material.

Trimming took off 6 bases at V and 4 bases at J, with 12 bases between the two ends. The CDR3 length is 13 residues. Original handling: From reference gene primer amplification, estimates of nucleated cell counts were derived. Here immunoSEQ multiplex PCR was the method, and the copy in TCRdb shows in-frame clones only, minus some. V and J calls and clone size are as listed in that table; D and trimming were resolved from the DNA. The table shows about 100,000 clones, with roughly 80% occurring only once. The material sequenced was peripheral blood. The chain carries TRBV12-3 or TRBV12-4 and TRBJ1-1, with D hard to call. The receptor comes from a woman aged 70-85 years with acute or convalescent COVID-19. The CDR3 bases are TGTGCCAGCAGCCGGAGCCGGGGCACTGAAGCTTTCTTT. Protein: CASSRSRGTEAFF.